This TCR beta chain was identified during a study of blood T cell repertoires in COVID-19. Per germline, CDR1 MNHNS and CDR2 SASEGT. CDR3 length equals 15 residues. V lost 1 base, J lost 5 bases, and 14 bases lay in between. In the original analysis: Reference gene primer amplification in the assay estimated nucleated cell counts. Method: immunoSEQ multiplex PCR; TCRdb's copy keeps in-frame clones and lacks some. That table gives V, J and clone size, and the DNA gave D and trimming. The sample consists of 150,000 to 200,000 clones, approximately 80% of them appearing once. The rearrangement joins TRBV6-1 to TRBJ2-5; D gene unclear. Source material: peripheral blood. This TCR came from a human donor in a cohort sampled during active COVID-19. CDR3 DNA: TGTGCCAGCAGTGAAGGCCGGATAGCCCGGGAGACCCAGTACTTC. This encodes CASSEGRIARETQYF.